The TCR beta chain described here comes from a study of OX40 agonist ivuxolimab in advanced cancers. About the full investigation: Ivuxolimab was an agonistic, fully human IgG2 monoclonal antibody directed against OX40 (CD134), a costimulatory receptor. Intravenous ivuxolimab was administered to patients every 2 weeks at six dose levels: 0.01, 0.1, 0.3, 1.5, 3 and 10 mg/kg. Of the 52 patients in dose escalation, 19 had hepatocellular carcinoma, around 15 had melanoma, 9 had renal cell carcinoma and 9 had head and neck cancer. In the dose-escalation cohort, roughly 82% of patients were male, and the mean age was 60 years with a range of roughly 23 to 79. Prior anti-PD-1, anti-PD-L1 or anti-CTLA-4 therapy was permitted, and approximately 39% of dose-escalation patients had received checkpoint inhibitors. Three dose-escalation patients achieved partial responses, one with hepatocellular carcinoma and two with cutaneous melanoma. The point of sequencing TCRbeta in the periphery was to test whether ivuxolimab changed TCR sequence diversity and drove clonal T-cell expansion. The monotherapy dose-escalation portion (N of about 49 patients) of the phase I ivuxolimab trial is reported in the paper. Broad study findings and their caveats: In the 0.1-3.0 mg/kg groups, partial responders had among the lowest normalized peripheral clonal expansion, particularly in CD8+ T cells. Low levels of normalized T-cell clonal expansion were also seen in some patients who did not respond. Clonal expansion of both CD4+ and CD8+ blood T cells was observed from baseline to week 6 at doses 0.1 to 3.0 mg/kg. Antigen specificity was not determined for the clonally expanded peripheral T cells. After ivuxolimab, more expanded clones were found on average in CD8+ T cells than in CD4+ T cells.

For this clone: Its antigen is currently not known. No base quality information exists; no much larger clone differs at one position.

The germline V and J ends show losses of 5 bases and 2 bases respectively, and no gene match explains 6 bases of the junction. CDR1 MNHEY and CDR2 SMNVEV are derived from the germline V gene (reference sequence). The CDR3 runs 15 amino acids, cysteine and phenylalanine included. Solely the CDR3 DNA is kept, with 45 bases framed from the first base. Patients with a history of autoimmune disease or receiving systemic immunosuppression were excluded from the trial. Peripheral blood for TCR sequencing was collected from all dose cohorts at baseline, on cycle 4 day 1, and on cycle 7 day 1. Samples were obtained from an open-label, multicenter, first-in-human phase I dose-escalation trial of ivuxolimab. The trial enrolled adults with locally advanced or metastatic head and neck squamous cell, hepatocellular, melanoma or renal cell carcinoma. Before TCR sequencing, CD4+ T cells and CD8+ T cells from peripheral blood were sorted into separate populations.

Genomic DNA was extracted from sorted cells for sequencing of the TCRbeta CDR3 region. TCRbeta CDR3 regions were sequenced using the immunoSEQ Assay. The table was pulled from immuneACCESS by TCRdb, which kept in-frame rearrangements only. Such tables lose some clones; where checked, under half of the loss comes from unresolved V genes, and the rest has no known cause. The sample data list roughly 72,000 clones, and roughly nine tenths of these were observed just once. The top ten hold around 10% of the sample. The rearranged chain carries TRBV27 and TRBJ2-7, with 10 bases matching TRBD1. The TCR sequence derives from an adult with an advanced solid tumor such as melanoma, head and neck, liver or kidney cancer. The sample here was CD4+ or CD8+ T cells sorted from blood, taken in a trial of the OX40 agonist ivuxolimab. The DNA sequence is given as TGTGCCAGCAGTGCCCTTGGACAGGGGGCCTACGAGCAGTACTTC. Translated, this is CASSALGQGAYEQYF.